This T cell receptor beta chain was profiled in a study of blood T cell repertoires in COVID-19. Study in general: Recovered Cohort 3 donors showed two negative PCRs, clearance, or symptom resolution.

This clone came up a few times. Membership in each cohort depended on participant-reported clinical history. Source study methods: Reference gene primer amplification yielded estimated nucleated cell counts. Only in-frame clones appear in the TCRdb table, and some are missing; sequencing was by immunoSEQ multiplex PCR. D and trimming were read from the DNA, whereas the V and J calls and clone size are those reported in that table. The repertoire includes 120,000 to 150,000 clones, under 90% of them detected once, and 3% to 4.5% sits in the top ten. Sequencing was carried out using PBMCs or T cells enriched from blood (not recorded which). This TCR was sampled from a man aged 50-59 years in a cohort exposed to, infected with or recovered from COVID-19 (not recorded which).

The CDR3 protein is CATSIRGGGYEQYF. CDR3 DNA: TGTGCCACCAGTATCCGGGGCGGGGGATACGAGCAGTACTTC. The rearrangement links TRBV15 to TRBJ2-7; 7 bases agree with TRBD2. Germline V CDR1 and CDR2: LNHNV, YYDKDF (reference sequence). The CDR3 is 14 residues long. Trimming at V came to 6 bases and at J to 4 bases, leaving 9 bases not matched to a gene.